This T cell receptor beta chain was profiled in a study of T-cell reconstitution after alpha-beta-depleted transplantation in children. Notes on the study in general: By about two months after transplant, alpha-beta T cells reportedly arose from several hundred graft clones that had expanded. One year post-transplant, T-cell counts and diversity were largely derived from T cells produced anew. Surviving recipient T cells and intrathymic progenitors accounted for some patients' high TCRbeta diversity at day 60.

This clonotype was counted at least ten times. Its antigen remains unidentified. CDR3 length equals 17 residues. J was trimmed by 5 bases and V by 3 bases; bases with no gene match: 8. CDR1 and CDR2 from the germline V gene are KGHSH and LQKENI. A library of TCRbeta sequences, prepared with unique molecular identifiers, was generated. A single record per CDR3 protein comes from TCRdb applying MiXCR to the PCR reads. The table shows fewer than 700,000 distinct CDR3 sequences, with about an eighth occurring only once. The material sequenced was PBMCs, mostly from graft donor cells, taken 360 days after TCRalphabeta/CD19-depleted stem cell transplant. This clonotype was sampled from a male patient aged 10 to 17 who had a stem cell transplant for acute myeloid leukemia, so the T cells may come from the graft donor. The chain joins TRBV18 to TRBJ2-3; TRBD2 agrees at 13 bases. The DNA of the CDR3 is TGTGCCAGCTCACCGGGACTAGCGGGACTACTGAGAGATACGCAGTATTTT. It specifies CASSPGLAGLLRDTQYF.